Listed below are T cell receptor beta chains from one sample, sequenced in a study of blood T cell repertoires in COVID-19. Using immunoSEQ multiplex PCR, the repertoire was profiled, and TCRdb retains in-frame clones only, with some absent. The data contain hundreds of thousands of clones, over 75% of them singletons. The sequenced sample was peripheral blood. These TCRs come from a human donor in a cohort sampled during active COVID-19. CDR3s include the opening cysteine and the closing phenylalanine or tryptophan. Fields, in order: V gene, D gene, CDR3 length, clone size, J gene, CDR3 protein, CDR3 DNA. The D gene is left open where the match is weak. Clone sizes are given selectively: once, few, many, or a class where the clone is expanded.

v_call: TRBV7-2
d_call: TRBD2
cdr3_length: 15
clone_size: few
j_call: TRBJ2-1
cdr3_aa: CASSLGWGTTNEQFF
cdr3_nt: TGTGCCAGCAGCTTAGGATGGGGGACTACCAATGAGCAGTTCTTC

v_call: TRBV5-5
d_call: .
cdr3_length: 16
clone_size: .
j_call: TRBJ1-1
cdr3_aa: CASSDMIVVRNTEAFF
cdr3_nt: TGTGCCAGCAGTGACATGATTGTGGTTCGGAACACTGAAGCTTTCTTT

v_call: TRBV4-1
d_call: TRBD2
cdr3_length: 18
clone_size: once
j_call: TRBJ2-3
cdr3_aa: CASSQDPGLAGGTDTQYF
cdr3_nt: TGCGCCAGCAGCCAAGATCCTGGACTAGCGGGAGGAACAGATACGCAGTATTTT

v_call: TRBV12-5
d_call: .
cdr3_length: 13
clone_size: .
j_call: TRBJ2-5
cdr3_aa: CASGKQGTETQYF
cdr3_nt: TGTGCTAGTGGTAAACAGGGAACCGAGACCCAGTACTTC

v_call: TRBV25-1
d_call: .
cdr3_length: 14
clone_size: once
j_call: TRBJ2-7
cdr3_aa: CASSASGLGGEQYF
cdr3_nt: TGTGCCAGCAGTGCCTCGGGATTAGGCGGCGAGCAGTACTTC

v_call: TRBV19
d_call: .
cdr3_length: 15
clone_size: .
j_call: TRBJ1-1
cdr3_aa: CASSRPLTGRGEAFF
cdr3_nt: TGTGCCAGTAGTAGACCCCTGACAGGTAGGGGTGAAGCTTTCTTT

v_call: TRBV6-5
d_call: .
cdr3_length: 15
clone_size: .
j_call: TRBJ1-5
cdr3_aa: CASRAGAESNQPQHF
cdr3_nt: TGTGCCAGCCGGGCGGGGGCAGAGAGCAATCAGCCCCAGCATTTT

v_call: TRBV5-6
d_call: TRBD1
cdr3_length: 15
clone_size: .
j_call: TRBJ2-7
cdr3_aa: CASSLDRTGSYEQYF
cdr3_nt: TGTGCCAGCAGCTTGGATAGGACAGGGTCCTACGAGCAGTACTTC

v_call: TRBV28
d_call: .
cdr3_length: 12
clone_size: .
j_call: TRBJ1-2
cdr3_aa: CASSLYRNGYTF
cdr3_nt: TGTGCCAGCAGTTTATACAGGAATGGCTACACCTTC

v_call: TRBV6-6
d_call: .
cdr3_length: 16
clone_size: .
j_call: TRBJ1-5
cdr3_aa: CASSRELTGGNQPQHF
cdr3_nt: TGTGCCAGCAGTCGGGAATTGACAGGAGGCAATCAGCCCCAGCATTTT

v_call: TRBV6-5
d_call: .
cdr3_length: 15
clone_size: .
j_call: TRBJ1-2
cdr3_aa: CASSYFNAGNYGYTF
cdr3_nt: TGTGCCAGCAGCTACTTCAACGCGGGGAACTATGGCTACACCTTC

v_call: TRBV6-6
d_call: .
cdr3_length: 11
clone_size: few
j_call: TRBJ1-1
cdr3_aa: CASSWNSEAFF
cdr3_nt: TGTGCCAGCAGTTGGAACAGTGAAGCTTTCTTT

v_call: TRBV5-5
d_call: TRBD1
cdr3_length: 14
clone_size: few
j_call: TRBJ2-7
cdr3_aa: CASSLGTGGSEQYF
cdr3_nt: TGTGCCAGCAGCTTGGGGACAGGGGGTTCCGAGCAGTACTTC

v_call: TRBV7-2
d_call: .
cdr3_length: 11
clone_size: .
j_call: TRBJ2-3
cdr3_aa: CASSPSHTQYF
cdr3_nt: TGTGCCAGCAGCCCGTCTCATACGCAGTATTTT

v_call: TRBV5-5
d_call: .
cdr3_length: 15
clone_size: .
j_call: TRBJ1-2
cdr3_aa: CASSLGDISATEPKF
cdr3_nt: TGTGCCAGCAGCTTGGGGGACATAAGCGCCACTGAACCAAAATTC

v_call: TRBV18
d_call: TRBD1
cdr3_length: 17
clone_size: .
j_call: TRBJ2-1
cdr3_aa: CASSPNSGTARLDEQFF
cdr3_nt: TGTGCCAGCTCCCCGAACTCCGGGACAGCCCGATTGGATGAGCAGTTCTTC

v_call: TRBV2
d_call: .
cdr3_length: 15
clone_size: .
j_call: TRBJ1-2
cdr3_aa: CASSEAFRRSHGYTF
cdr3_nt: TGTGCCAGCAGTGAAGCCTTTAGGAGGTCCCATGGCTACACCTTC

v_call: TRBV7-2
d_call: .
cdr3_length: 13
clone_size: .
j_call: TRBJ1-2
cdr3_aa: CASSPFLSTGYTF
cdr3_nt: TGTGCCAGCAGCCCTTTCTTGAGTACTGGCTACACCTTC

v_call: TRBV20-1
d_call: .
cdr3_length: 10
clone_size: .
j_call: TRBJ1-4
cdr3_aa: CSALNEKLFF
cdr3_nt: TGCAGTGCCCTAAATGAAAAACTGTTTTTT

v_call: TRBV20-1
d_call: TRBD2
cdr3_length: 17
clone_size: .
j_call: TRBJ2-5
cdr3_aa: CSASALAGGGDTHSVYF
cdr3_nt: TGCAGTGCTAGTGCCCTAGCGGGAGGTGGGGACACACATTCTGTCTACTTC

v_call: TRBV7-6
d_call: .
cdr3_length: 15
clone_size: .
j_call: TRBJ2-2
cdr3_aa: CASSLAAEVTGELFF
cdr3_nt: TGTGCCAGCAGCTTAGCGGCCGAGGTCACCGGGGAGCTGTTTTTT

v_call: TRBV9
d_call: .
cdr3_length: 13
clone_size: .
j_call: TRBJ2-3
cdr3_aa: CASSVGDTDTQYF
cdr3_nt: TGTGCCAGCAGCGTCGGTGACACAGATACGCAGTATTTT

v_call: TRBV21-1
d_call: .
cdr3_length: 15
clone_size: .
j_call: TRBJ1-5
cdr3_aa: CASSKRQGANQPQHF
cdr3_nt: TGTGCCAGCAGCAAAAGGCAGGGGGCAAATCAGCCCCAGCATTTT

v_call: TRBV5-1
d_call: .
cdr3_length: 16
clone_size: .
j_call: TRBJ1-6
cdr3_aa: CASSLRQLGGGSPLHF
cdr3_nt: TGCGCCAGCAGCTTGAGGCAGCTAGGAGGCGGCTCACCCCTCCACTTT

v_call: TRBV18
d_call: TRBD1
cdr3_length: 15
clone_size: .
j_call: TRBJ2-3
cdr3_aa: CASSRGQGPTDTQYF
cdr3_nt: TGTGCCAGCTCACGGGGACAGGGCCCCACAGATACGCAGTATTTT

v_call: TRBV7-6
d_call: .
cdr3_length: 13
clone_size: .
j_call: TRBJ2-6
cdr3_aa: CASSFAGANVLTF
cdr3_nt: TGTGCCAGCAGCTTCGCTGGGGCCAACGTCCTGACTTTC

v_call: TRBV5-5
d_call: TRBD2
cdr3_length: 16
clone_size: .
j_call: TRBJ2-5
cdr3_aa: CASSPGGLAGRETQYF
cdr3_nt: TGTGCCAGCAGCCCCGGGGGACTAGCGGGGAGGGAGACCCAGTACTTC

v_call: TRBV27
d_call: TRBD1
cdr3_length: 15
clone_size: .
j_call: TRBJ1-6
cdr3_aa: CASSLATGLNSPLHF
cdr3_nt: TGTGCCAGCAGTTTAGCGACAGGGCTTAATTCACCCCTCCACTTT

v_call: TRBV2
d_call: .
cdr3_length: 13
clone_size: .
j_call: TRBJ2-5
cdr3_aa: CASSSGGGETQYF
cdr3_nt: .

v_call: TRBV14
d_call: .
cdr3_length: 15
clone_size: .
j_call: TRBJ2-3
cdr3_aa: CASSLTSMGTDTQYF
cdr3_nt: TGTGCCAGCAGCCTGACTAGTATGGGCACAGATACGCAGTATTTT

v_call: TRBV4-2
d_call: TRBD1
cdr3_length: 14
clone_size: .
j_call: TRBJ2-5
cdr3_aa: CASSPTGPGETQYF
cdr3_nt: TGTGCCAGCAGCCCGACAGGGCCGGGAGAGACCCAGTACTTC

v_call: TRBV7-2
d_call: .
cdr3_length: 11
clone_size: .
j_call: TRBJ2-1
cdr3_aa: CASTGSNEQFF
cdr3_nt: TGTGCCAGCACCGGGAGCAATGAGCAGTTCTTC

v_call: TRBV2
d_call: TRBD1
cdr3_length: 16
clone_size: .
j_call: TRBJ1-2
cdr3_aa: CARDSGQGAANYGYTF
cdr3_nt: TGTGCCAGGGATTCGGGACAGGGGGCAGCTAACTATGGCTACACCTTC

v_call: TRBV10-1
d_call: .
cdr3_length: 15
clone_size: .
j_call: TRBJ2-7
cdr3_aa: CASSESKAVSYEQYF
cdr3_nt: TGCGCCAGCAGTGAGTCGAAGGCGGTCTCCTACGAGCAGTACTTC

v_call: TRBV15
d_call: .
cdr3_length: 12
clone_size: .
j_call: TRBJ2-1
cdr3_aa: CATSRGELEQFF
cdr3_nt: TGTGCCACCAGCAGAGGTGAACTTGAGCAGTTCTTC

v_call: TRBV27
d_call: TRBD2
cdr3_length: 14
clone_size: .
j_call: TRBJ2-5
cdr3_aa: CASSGGAAVETQYF
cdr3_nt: TGTGCCAGCAGCGGGGGGGCTGCGGTGGAGACCCAGTACTTC

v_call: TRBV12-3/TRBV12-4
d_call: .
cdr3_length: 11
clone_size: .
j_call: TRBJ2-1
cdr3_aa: CASSSYNEQFF
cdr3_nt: TGTGCCAGCAGTTCTTACAATGAGCAGTTCTTC

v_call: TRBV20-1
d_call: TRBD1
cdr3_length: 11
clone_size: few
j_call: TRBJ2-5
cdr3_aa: CSATGEETQYF
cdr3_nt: TGCAGTGCCACAGGGGAAGAGACCCAGTACTTC

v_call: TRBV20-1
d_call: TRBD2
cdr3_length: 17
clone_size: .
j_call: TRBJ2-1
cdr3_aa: CSASRASGLSSYNEQFF
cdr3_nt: TGCAGTGCTAGTAGGGCTAGCGGGTTGAGCTCCTACAATGAGCAGTTCTTC

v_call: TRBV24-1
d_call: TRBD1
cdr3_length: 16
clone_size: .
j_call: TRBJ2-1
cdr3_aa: CATSGIGQGGDNEQFF
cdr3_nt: TGTGCCACCAGTGGGATAGGGCAAGGGGGCGACAATGAGCAGTTCTTC

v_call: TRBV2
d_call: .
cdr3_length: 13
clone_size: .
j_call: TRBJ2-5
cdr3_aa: CASSGQGGETQYF
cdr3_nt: TGTGCCAGCAGTGGACAGGGAGGAGAGACCCAGTACTTC

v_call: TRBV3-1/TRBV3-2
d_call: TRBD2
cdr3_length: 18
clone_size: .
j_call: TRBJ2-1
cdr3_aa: CASSQENLAGVVYNEQFF
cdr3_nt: TGTGCCAGCAGCCAAGAAAACCTAGCGGGAGTCGTATACAATGAGCAGTTCTTC

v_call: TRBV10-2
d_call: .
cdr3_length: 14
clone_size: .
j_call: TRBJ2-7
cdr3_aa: CASRVDRLPNEQYF
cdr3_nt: TGCGCCAGCCGGGTCGACAGGCTTCCAAACGAGCAGTACTTC

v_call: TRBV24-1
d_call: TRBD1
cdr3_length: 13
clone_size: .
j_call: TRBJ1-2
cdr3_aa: CATSAPGGHGYTF
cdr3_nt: TGTGCCACCAGTGCTCCAGGGGGCCATGGCTACACCTTC

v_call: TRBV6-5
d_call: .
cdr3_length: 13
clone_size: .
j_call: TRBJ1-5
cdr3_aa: CASRGQGNQPQHF
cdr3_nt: TGTGCCAGCAGGGGTCAGGGCAATCAGCCCCAGCATTTT

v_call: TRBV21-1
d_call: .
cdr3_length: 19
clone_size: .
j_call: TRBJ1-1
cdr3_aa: CASSMPSRGRISWNTEAFF
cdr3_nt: TGTGCCAGCAGCATGCCCTCCAGGGGGCGAATTAGTTGGAACACTGAAGCTTTCTTT

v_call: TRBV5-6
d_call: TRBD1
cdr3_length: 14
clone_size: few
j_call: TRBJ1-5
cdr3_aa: CASSFTGGDQPQHF
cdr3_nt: TGTGCCAGCAGCTTCACAGGGGGCGATCAGCCCCAGCATTTT

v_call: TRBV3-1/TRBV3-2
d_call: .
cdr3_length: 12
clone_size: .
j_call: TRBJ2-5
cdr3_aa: CASSRLGETQYF
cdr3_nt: TGTGCCAGCAGCCGTCTAGGAGAGACCCAGTACTTC

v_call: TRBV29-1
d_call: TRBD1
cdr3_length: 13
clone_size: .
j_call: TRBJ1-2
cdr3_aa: CSASKAGQGLYTF
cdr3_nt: TGCAGCGCGTCCAAAGCGGGACAGGGACTTTACACCTTC

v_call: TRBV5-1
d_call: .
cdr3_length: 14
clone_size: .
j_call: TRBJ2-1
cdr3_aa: CASSLRAGWNEQFF
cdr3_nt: TGCGCCAGCAGCTTGAGGGCAGGGTGGAATGAGCAGTTCTTC

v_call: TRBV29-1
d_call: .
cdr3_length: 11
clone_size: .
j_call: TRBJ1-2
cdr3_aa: CSAEVQYGYTF
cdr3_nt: TGCAGCGCCGAGGTCCAATATGGCTACACCTTC

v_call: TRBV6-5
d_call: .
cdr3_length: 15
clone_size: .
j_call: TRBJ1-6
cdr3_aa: CASTNAPGGNSPLHF
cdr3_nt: TGTGCCAGCACCAATGCCCCCGGGGGTAATTCACCCCTCCACTTT

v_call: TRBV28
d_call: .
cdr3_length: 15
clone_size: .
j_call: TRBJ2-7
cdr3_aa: CATSGMGPYSYEQYF
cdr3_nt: TGTGCCACGTCCGGGATGGGCCCCTATAGCTACGAGCAGTACTTC

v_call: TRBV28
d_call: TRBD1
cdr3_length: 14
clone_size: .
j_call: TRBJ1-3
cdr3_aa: CAGGETGPSNTIYF
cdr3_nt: TGTGCCGGTGGAGAGACAGGGCCATCGAACACCATATATTTT

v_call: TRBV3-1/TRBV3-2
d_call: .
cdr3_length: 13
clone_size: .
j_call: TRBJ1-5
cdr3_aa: CASSRRGSQPQHF
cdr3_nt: TGTGCCAGCAGCCGCAGAGGCTCCCAGCCCCAGCATTTT

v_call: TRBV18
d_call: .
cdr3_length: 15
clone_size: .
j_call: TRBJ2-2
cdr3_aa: CASSLTTQNTGELFF
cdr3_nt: TGTGCCAGCTCACTTACTACCCAGAACACCGGGGAGCTGTTTTTT

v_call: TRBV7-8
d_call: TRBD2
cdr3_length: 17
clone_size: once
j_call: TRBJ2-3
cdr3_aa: CASSFSTSGRAGVSQYF
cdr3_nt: TGTGCCAGCAGCTTTTCTACTAGCGGGAGGGCCGGGGTTTCGCAGTATTTT

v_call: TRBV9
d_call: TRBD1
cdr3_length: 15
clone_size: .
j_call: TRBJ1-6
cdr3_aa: CASSGGQVADSPLHF
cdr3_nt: TGTGCCAGCAGCGGCGGACAGGTTGCGGATTCACCCCTCCACTTT

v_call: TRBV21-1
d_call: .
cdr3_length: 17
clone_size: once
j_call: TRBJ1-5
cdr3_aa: CASSSSDRGLFNQPQHF
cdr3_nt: TGTGCCAGCAGCTCGTCGGACAGGGGGCTATTCAATCAGCCCCAGCATTTT

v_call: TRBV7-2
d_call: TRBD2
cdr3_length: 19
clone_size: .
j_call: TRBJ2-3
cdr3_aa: CASSLQMGTSGMAGDTQYF
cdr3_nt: TGTGCCAGCAGCTTACAGATGGGGACTAGCGGGATGGCGGGGGATACGCAGTATTTT